The 32 T cell receptor beta chains below come from one sample, sequenced in a study of tumor-infiltrating lymphocytes in primary liver carcinoma. Starting material of roughly 0.45 ug total RNA yielded TCR beta cDNA via a constant-region primer. Sequencing libraries for TCR beta derived from three nested multiplex PCR rounds that used slightly modified ARM-PCR. PCR rounds one and two used TRBV1-TRBV30 forward primers with a C-beta reverse primer for approximately 10 cycles each. TCRdb used MiXCR to reprocess the multiplex PCR reads, holding one entry per CDR3 protein. This table holds just under 55,000 distinct CDR3 sequences, over 65% found once. Starting material for RNA and DNA co-extraction consisted of roughly 19-31 mg of unsorted bulk tissue. The sequenced material came from liver tumor tissue from sampling region 2. Subset noted: tumor region T2, inferior pole. Receptor source: a man aged 40-49 years with primary liver carcinoma and hepatitis B virus infection.

This clonotype is a singleton in its sample. This rearrangement joins TRBV7-9 to TRBJ2-2, with TRBD2 matching 7 bases. The V and J ends lost 6 bases and 6 bases, in that order; junction bases with no gene match: 4. The CDR3 loop spans 13 amino acids. Germline V lookup: CDR1 SEHNR, CDR2 FQNEAQ (reference sequence). In DNA form, the CDR3 reads TGTGCCAGCAGACCTCGGGGGGCCGGGGAGCTGTTTTTT. Protein sequence: CASRPRGAGELFF.

This clonotype has a handful of counts. Since no conserved phenylalanine or tryptophan closes the CDR3, a read error is the likely cause. The V call is TRBV11-2, the J call TRBJ1-2; TRBD1 might be the D (6 bases). The CDR3 spans 14 residues. Germline CDR1 and CDR2: SGHAT and FQNNGV. CDR3 loop: CARRERDTTYGYTV. DNA for the CDR3: TGCGCCAGAAGAGAGAGGGACACCACCTATGGCTACACCGTC.

Remarks on this clonotype: This sequence may be a read error, since a much larger clone differs from it by one base. V and J are TRBV30 and TRBJ1-2, with D possibly TRBD1 on 6 matching bases. Germline values: CDR1 GTSNPN, CDR2 SVGIG (reference sequence). The CDR3 is 12 residues long. The CDR3 DNA sequence: TGTGTCTGGAGGCTGGTCGGCAGGGGACCGTTTTTC. This translates into CVWRLVGRGPFF.

A word on this clonotype: A much larger clone lies a single base off, so this may be a read error. Here the CDR3 omits its conserved ending phenylalanine or tryptophan, so a read error is the likely source. The genes are TRBV28 and TRBJ2-2; D might be TRBD1 (5 bases). V lost 5 bases and J 5 bases, leaving 12 bases between the germline ends. Germline V gene lookup returns CDR1 MDHEN and CDR2 SYDVKM. The CDR3 has 14 amino acids. CDR3 region: CASSPRVGTGELFL. CDR3 nucleotide sequence: TGTGCCAGCAGTCCCAGGGTGGGGACCGGGGAGCTGTTTCTT.

A remark on this clonotype: Compared with germline, one end of the junction differs, possibly owing to a read error. V is TRBV11-2 and J is TRBJ2-1, with 14 bases identical to TRBD2. This CDR3 is 16 amino acids long. From germline, CDR1 is SGHAT and CDR2 FQNNGV. For the CDR3, the DNA is TGTGCGAGCAGCTACTCTTCGACTAGCGGGGGGGGAGGCAGGTTCTTC. Translated, it gives CASSYSSTSGGGGRFF.

Comments on this clonotype: A read error may be the cause here, since a much bigger clone is one base away. The V gene is TRBV7-9, the J gene TRBJ1-1; TRBD1 agrees at 11 bases. Germline V gives CDR1 SEHNR, CDR2 FQNEAQ (reference sequence). CDR3 length equals 16 residues. The DNA of the CDR3 is TGTGCCAGCAGCGCCCCGGACAGGGGGCCACAGACTGAAGCTTCCTTT. Its translation is CASSAPDRGPQTEASF.

This clonotype appeared many times. CDR3 DNA sequence: TGTGCCAGCAGCCGTTCCGGACAGGGAGTAATCTACGAGCAGTACTTC. Translated: CASSRSGQGVIYEQYF. The J gene is TRBJ2-7, the V gene TRBV7-9, with TRBD1 matching 8 bases. Germline values: CDR1 SEHNR, CDR2 FQNEAQ (reference sequence). The CDR3 spans 16 residues. The trim removed 5 bases at V and 3 bases at J, leaving 12 bases unmatched.

With respect to this clonotype: An end of the junction differs from the germline gene, which may be a read error. This chain connects TRBV11-2 to TRBJ2-3; weak D call: TRBD2 (5 bases). The CDR3 is 20 residues long. Germline V CDR1 and CDR2: SGHAT, FQNNGV. The CDR3 DNA reads TGCGCCAGCAGCCCCGATGACCCCCCGCAGATAGCGAGAAGCACAAATACGCAGTATTTT. It is translated as CASSPDDPPQIARSTNTQYF. Combining the CDR3 with reference TRBV11-2 and TRBJ2-3 gives the whole variable domain EAGVAQSPRYKIIEKRQSVAFWCNPISGHATLYWYQQILGQGPKLLIQFQNNGVVDDSQLPKDRFSAERLKGVDSTLKIQPAKLEDSAVYLCASSPDDPPQIARSTNTQYFGPGTRLTVL.

A note on this clonotype: Sequence at one end of the junction differs from germline and may be a read error. The chain carries TRBV7-8 and TRBJ1-6; no reliable D call. The germline CDR1 and CDR2 sequences are SGHVS and FQNEAQ. The CDR3 has 15 amino acids. The CDR3: CAISVTGERASLLHF. The CDR3 bases are TGTGCCATCAGCGTAACTGGGGAGCGGGCTTCACTCCTCCACTTT.

The chain is built from TRBV11-3 and TRBJ1-1; 7 nucleotides line up with TRBD1. In germline, CDR1 is SGHNT, CDR2 YENEEA. The CDR3 loop spans 13 amino acids. CDR3 DNA sequence: TGTGGCAACAGCCTAGCAGGGGGGACTGAAGCTTTCTTT. This sequence encodes CGNSLAGGTEAFF.

In the case of this clonotype: Germline and junction disagree at one end, which may indicate a read error. The V gene is TRBV12-3 or TRBV12-4, the J gene TRBJ2-3; 10 bases are shared with TRBD1. The CDR3 consists of 17 residues. The CDR3 sequence is CDSSSPEGQGRSDTLYF. The CDR3 coding sequence is TGTGACAGCAGTTCGCCTGAGGGACAGGGGCGGTCAGATACGCTGTATTTT.

Concerning this clonotype itself: The conserved final phenylalanine or tryptophan is absent from the CDR3, which likely points to a read error. This chain uses TRBV4-1 with TRBJ1-1; TRBD1 agrees at 7 bases. CDR3 length: 15 residues. Looked up from germline, CDR1 is MGHRA and CDR2 is YSYEKL. The CDR3 DNA sequence: TGCACCAGCAGCCTAGTGCTAACAGGGGAAATGGAAGCTTTCATC. Protein product: CTSSLVLTGEMEAFI.

A single count supports this clonotype. One end of the junction does not line up with germline, which may come from a read error. The chain employs TRBV6-5 and TRBJ2-3; tentatively, D is TRBD2 (5 bases). Germline CDR1 MNHEY, CDR2 SVGAGI. The CDR3 loop spans 13 amino acids. The CDR3 reads CASSNTRADTQYF. Written as DNA, the CDR3 is TGTGCCAGCAGTAACACTAGGGCAGATACGCAATATTTT.

Notes on this clonotype: The missing conserved phenylalanine or tryptophan at the end of this CDR3 makes a read error likely. V and J are TRBV11-2 and TRBJ2-7; D unresolved. The CDR3 runs to 14 residues. Germline CDR1 SGHAT, CDR2 FQNNGV. Here the CDR3 reads CVSSLTDTAYEQYS. CDR3 bases: TGTGTCAGCAGCCTAACTGACACTGCCTACGAGCAGTACTCC.

To note about this clonotype: One junction end disagrees with the germline gene, perhaps due to a read error. The CDR3 coding sequence is TGCATCGGGGGAGGACAGGGACAAGGGACCCAGTACTTC. Its protein product is CIGGGQGQGTQYF. The V and J genes are TRBV29-1 and TRBJ2-5; TRBD1 matches at 8 bases. The CDR3 runs to 13 residues. Germline CDR1 and CDR2: SQVTM and ANQGSEA.

As to this clonotype: The junction and the germline gene differ at one end; a read error may be behind it. The rearrangement uses TRBV4-2 and TRBJ2-6, with D uncertain. This CDR3 comprises 17 residues. Germline V gene sequence: CDR1 LGHNA, CDR2 YNFKEQ. The CDR3 loop reads CASSPQEDLAGTNVLTF. The CDR3 DNA sequence: TGTGCCAGCAGCCCCCAGGAAGATTTGGCTGGGACCAACGTCCTGACTTTC.

Turning to this clonotype: A read error may produce the germline difference seen at one junction end. The chain couples TRBV4-1 to TRBJ2-7; a weak D match, TRBD1 (6 bases). Germline-derived CDR1 and CDR2 are MGHRA and YSYEKL. The CDR3 is 15 amino acids. The CDR3 loop reads CASNQERDMCYEQYF. The CDR3 coding sequence is TGCGCCAGCAACCAAGAACGGGACATGTGCTACGAGCAGTACTTC.

On this clonotype itself: In this CDR3 the conserved last residue, phenylalanine or tryptophan, is missing, so a read error is likely. The chain carries TRBV6-1 and TRBJ1-1, with D hard to call. The CDR3 has 12 residues. Germline lookup yields CDR1 MNHNS and CDR2 SASEGT. Here the CDR3 reads CASSEQNTEAFS. As DNA, the CDR3 is TGTGCCAGCAGTGAACAGAACACTGAGGCTTTCTCT.

Concerning this clonotype: Because it lacks the conserved phenylalanine or tryptophan at the end, this CDR3 is likely a read error. It is unclear where the CDR3 begins or ends on the DNA, so no DNA is shown, and the CDR3 is as TCRdb lists it. The chain combines TRBV12-3 or TRBV12-4 with TRBJ2-5; the DNA was not compared with TRBD2, the D call given in the table. From its first to its last residue, the CDR3 has 11 amino acids. CDR3 sequence reads: CASSSGTSAFL.

The chain uses TRBV29-1 and TRBJ1-2, with D uncertain. Trimming cost V 7 bases and J 7 bases, with 16 bases left between them. The CDR3 consists of 12 residues. Looked up from germline, CDR1 is SQVTM and CDR2 is ANQGSEA. The CDR3 bases are TGCAGCGGGGTGTGCGGGGTTTTTGGCTACACCTTC. Its translation is CSGVCGVFGYTF.

In the case of this clonotype: No conserved phenylalanine or tryptophan ends this CDR3, so it is likely a read error. The chain recombines TRBV12-3 or TRBV12-4 with TRBJ2-1; perhaps D is TRBD1 or TRBD2 (5 bases each). The CDR3 consists of 18 residues. CDR3 nucleotides: TGTGCTAGCAGTCCTAGGGGAGTGGGAGAAGGCTCCTACAATGAGCAGTTCCTC. It translates to CASSPRGVGEGSYNEQFL.

The V and J genes are TRBV29-1 and TRBJ2-5; D uncertain. In germline, CDR1 is SQVTM, CDR2 ANQGSEA. Trimming removed 4 bases from V and 7 bases from J, with 16 bases in between. The CDR3 is 13 amino acids. Here the CDR3 reads CSVGELNKGTQYF. Here the CDR3 DNA reads TGCAGCGTTGGGGAACTTAACAAAGGGACCCAGTACTTC.

As for this clonotype: The junction departs from the called germline gene at one end, perhaps through a read error. The chain couples TRBV5-6 to TRBJ2-1; the D is unclear. Germline V gene sequence: CDR1 SGHDT, CDR2 YYEEEE. The CDR3 sequence is 12 residues long. The CDR3 nucleotides are TGTGCCAGCAGTTTGTCGGGCGATGAGCAGCTCTTC. It is translated as CASSLSGDEQLF.

A note on this clonotype: In this CDR3 the conserved last residue, phenylalanine or tryptophan, is missing, so a read error is likely. No DNA is shown, since the ends of the CDR3 on it are uncertain; the CDR3 is the one TCRdb lists. The CDR3 sequence: CANSKLASGYNEQSL. The rearrangement joins TRBV6-1 to TRBJ2-1; no check of the table's D call, TRBD2, against the DNA was made. Both ends counted, the CDR3 spans 15 residues. Germline-derived CDR1 and CDR2 are MNHNS and SASEGT.

Notes on this clonotype: One end of the junction does not line up with germline, which may come from a read error. This CDR3 reads CTSSIGGYGQYF. The CDR3, as DNA: TGTACCAGCTCGATAGGGGGCTACGGGCAGTACTTC. V usage is TRBV12-3 or TRBV12-4 and J usage is TRBJ2-7, with 7 bases identical to TRBD1. This CDR3 spans 12 amino acids.

V usage is TRBV4-1 and J usage is TRBJ1-2; possible D gene TRBD1, 5 bases. CDR1 and CDR2 from the germline V gene are MGHRA and YSYEKL. The CDR3 runs to 13 residues. The V and J ends lost 5 bases and 9 bases respectively, with 16 bases between them. Here the CDR3 reads CASSKTANYSYTF. The CDR3 coding sequence is TGCGCCAGCAGCAAGACAGCTAATTATAGCTACACCTTC.

Note on this clonotype: One end of the junction does not line up with germline, which may come from a read error. Written as DNA, the CDR3 is TGTGCCAGCAGCCCAGAAAGTGGGGTCAACATCCTGACTTTC. It specifies CASSPESGVNILTF. This sequence joins TRBV11-2 and TRBJ2-6; no firm D call. The CDR3 spans 14 residues. Germline CDR1 is SGHAT and CDR2 is FQNNGV.

The chain recombines TRBV6-2 or TRBV6-3 with TRBJ2-7; no firm D call. V was clipped by 0 bases and J by 10 bases, with 13 bases between them. The CDR3 is made up of 13 amino acids. The germline V gene encodes CDR1 MNHEY and CDR2 SVGEGT. The DNA of the CDR3 is TGTGCCAGCAGTTACTCGTCAGCCTCCGGACAGTACTTC. Encoded protein: CASSYSSASGQYF.

Remarks on this clonotype: A much bigger clone sits one base away, suggesting this may be a read error. J is TRBJ2-1 and V is TRBV28, with D possibly matching TRBD2 (5 bases). The germline V gene encodes CDR1 MDHEN and CDR2 SYDVKM. The CDR3 spans 12 residues. Here the CDR3 DNA reads TGTACCAGCACTCAGCGGTACAATGAGCAGTTCTTC. Translating gives CTSTQRYNEQFF.

This clonotype occurred a few times. This sequence joins TRBV19 and TRBJ2-2; D may match TRBD1 or TRBD2 (5 bases each). Germline CDR1 and CDR2: LNHDA and SQIVND (reference sequence). Trimming removed 8 bases from V and 0 bases from J, with 13 bases in between. The CDR3 covers 15 residues. CDR3 protein: CASSPGATNTGELFF. The CDR3 DNA reads as TGTGCCAGTTCTCCCGGGGCCACGAACACCGGGGAGCTGTTTTTT. The entire variable domain, with the rest obtained from reference TRBV19 and TRBJ2-2, is as follows: DGGITQSPKYLFRKEGQNVTLSCEQNLNHDAMYWYRQDPGQGLRLIYYSQIVNDFQKGDIAEGYSVSREKKESFPLTVTSAQKNPTAFYLCASSPGATNTGELFFGEGSRLTVL.

This clonotype was recorded many times. The chain carries TRBV12-3 or TRBV12-4 and TRBJ2-2, with 7 bases matching TRBD1. CDR3 length: 16 residues. V shed 3 bases and J 6 bases; nucleotides not matched to a gene: 10. The CDR3 DNA sequence: TGTGCCAGCAGTTTTGAAGGGGGCGCATGGTCCGGGGAGCTGTTTTTT. As protein: CASSFEGGAWSGELFF.

About this clonotype: A read error may produce the germline difference seen at one junction end. The chain recombines TRBV4-1 with TRBJ1-2; weak D call: TRBD1 (5 bases). CDR1 and CDR2 (germline): MGHRA, YSYEKL. The CDR3 extends over 13 amino acids. CDR3 in amino acids: CAISQATGYGYTF. In DNA form, the CDR3 reads TGCGCCATCAGCCAAGCCACAGGATATGGCTACACTTTC.